Below are 19 T cell receptor beta chains sequenced from a single sample in a study of cytomegalovirus exposure and HLA in healthy donors. With 60 Vbeta and 13 Jbeta primers, the PCR was carried out. Repertoires were generated with immunoSEQ multiplex PCR, while TCRdb's copy carries only in-frame clones and drops some. The sample lists about 190,000 clones; almost 75% were seen once. The sequenced sample consisted of PBMCs. The receptors here all came from a woman younger than 45 in good health and CMV-seropositive.

The gene calls are TRBV6-4 and TRBJ2-3, with D possibly being TRBD2 (6 bases). Trimming cost V 4 bases and J 2 bases, with 13 bases left between them. The CDR3 runs 15 residues. CDR1 MRHNA and CDR2 SNTAGT come from the germline V gene. CDR3 sequence: CASSVTGSATDTQYF. Written as DNA, the CDR3 is TGTGCCAGCAGTGTTACCGGGAGCGCCACAGATACGCAGTATTTT.

The chain joins TRBV18 to TRBJ1-4, with TRBD1 identical over 11 bases. This CDR3 comprises 14 residues. Germline V gene data show CDR1 as KGHSH and CDR2 as LQKENI. Trimming removed 3 bases from V and 6 bases from J; junction bases left unmatched: 0. The CDR3, as DNA: TGTGCCAGCTCACCGGGACAGGGGGATGAAAAACTGTTTTTT. This sequence encodes CASSPGQGDEKLFF.

The chain employs TRBV5-1 and TRBJ2-1; D is unclear. The CDR3 has 15 amino acids. V was trimmed by 4 bases and J by 6 bases, leaving 17 bases between them. Germline CDR1 reads SGHRS; CDR2 reads YFSETQ. The CDR3 nucleotides are TGCGCCAGCAGCGGCTTGACATTTACCCTCAATGAGCAGTTCTTC. Translated: CASSGLTFTLNEQFF.

V and J are TRBV29-1 and TRBJ2-7; a possible D gene is TRBD1 (6 bases). The CDR3 runs 13 residues. Germline V gives CDR1 SQVTM, CDR2 ANQGSEA. The V end lost 2 bases, the J end lost 5 bases, and 13 bases lay between the germline ends. The CDR3, as DNA: TGCAGCGTTGAAAGCCAGGGGAGCCACGAGCAGTACTTC. Translating gives CSVESQGSHEQYF.

This clone was seen only a few times. The V gene is TRBV5-1, the J gene TRBJ2-3; TRBD2 might be the D (5 bases). V lost 7 bases and J lost 6, with 9 bases in between. In germline, CDR1 is SGHRS, CDR2 YFSETQ. This CDR3 comprises 11 residues. The CDR3 coding sequence is TGCGCCAGCGGGAGTTCTGATACGCAGTATTTT. Translated: CASGSSDTQYF.

This clone was detected only a few times. The CDR3 spells CASSDLAGELFF. Here the CDR3 DNA reads TGTGCCAGCAGTGATCTAGCCGGGGAGCTGTTTTTT. The chain links TRBV6-1 to TRBJ2-2, with unresolved D. V was pared by 3 bases and J by 6 bases, with 5 bases between. The germline V gene encodes CDR1 MNHNS and CDR2 SASEGT. The CDR3 contains 12 residues.

Note on this clone: An end of the junction differs from the germline gene, which may be a read error. CDR3 sequence (DNA): TGTGCCAGCACCCTGGATGGGGTAGGGACCGGGGGGCTGTTTTTT. It codes for CASTLDGVGTGGLFF. The rearrangement uses TRBV7-9 and TRBJ2-2, with D perhaps matching TRBD2 (6 bases). The CDR3 consists of 15 residues. Germline CDR1 reads SEHNR; CDR2 reads FQNEAQ (reference sequence).

This clone was recorded a few times. This sequence joins TRBV7-2 and TRBJ2-3; 15 nucleotides align to TRBD2. The V gene end was trimmed by 1 base and the J gene end by 5 bases; junction bases not matched to a gene: 4. The germline CDR1 and CDR2 sequences are SGHTA and FQGNSA. This CDR3 comprises 17 residues. DNA of the CDR3: TGTGCCAGCAGCTTAGTTGGGACTAGCGGGAGGAAAGATACGCAGTATTTT. It specifies CASSLVGTSGRKDTQYF.

A remark on this clone: The same CDR3 also results from other DNA sequences found in this sample. The rearrangement links TRBV7-9 to TRBJ2-7; the D gene is possibly TRBD1 (7 bases). Germline assignment: CDR1 SEHNR and CDR2 FQNEAQ (reference sequence). This CDR3 contains 15 residues. The V and J ends lost 1 base and 2 bases respectively, with 12 bases between them. In DNA form, the CDR3 reads TGTGCCAGCAGCTTAGGAGGGGGGACAGCCTACGAGCAGTACTTC. It specifies CASSLGGGTAYEQYF.

V and J are TRBV6-5 and TRBJ2-2; D call uncertain. The CDR3 covers 15 residues. V was trimmed by 2 bases and J by 3 bases, leaving 10 bases between them. Germline CDR1 and CDR2: MNHEY and SVGAGI. This CDR3 reads CASSYESADTGELFF. The CDR3 DNA follows: TGTGCCAGCAGTTACGAATCGGCGGACACCGGGGAGCTGTTTTTT.

This chain links TRBV27 with TRBJ2-1; a weak D match, TRBD1 (5 bases). Germline CDR1 MNHEY, CDR2 SMNVEV (reference sequence). Trimming removed 9 bases at V and 7 bases at J, with 19 bases between. The CDR3 length is 14 residues. The CDR3 DNA reads TGTGCCAGTCGCCTAGAAAGGGGAAGAAATGAGCAGTTCTTC. It is translated as CASRLERGRNEQFF.

The chain carries TRBV11-2 and TRBJ2-1, with a weak D call TRBD1 (5 bases). V was clipped by 5 bases and J by 6 bases, with 8 bases between them. The CDR3 length is 12 residues. In germline, CDR1 is SGHAT, CDR2 FQNNGV. The CDR3 nucleotides are TGTGCCAGCAGCGAAAGGGGCAATGAGCAGTTCTTC. It encodes CASSERGNEQFF. Together with reference TRBV11-2 and TRBJ2-1, the CDR3 gives the full variable domain: EAGVAQSPRYKIIEKRQSVAFWCNPISGHATLYWYQQILGQGPKLLIQFQNNGVVDDSQLPKDRFSAERLKGVDSTLKIQPAKLEDSAVYLCASSERGNEQFFGPGTRLTVL.

In nucleotides, the CDR3 is TGTGCCAGTAGTATCGAAGACGGACTCACTGAAGCTTTCTTT. Its protein is CASSIEDGLTEAFF. The chain couples TRBV19 to TRBJ1-1; no reliable D call. From germline, CDR1 is LNHDA and CDR2 SQIVND (reference sequence). The V gene lost 3 bases and the J gene lost 4 bases, with 12 bases spanning the gap. The CDR3 length is 14 residues.

The sample holds a few counts of this clone. The V call is TRBV29-1, the J call TRBJ1-1; D not resolved. The CDR3 is 13 amino acids. The V and J ends lost 6 bases and 1 base respectively, with 12 bases between them. In germline, CDR1 is SQVTM, CDR2 ANQGSEA. This CDR3 reads CSVGMGGNTEAFF. CDR3 coding DNA: TGCAGCGTGGGGATGGGAGGGAACACTGAAGCTTTCTTT.

The chain couples TRBV4-1 to TRBJ2-3; a weak D match, TRBD1 (5 bases). Trimming shortened V by 1 base and J by 5 bases, and 10 bases separated the two germline ends. The germline V gene encodes CDR1 MGHRA and CDR2 YSYEKL. The CDR3 is 14 residues long. The CDR3 loop reads CASSQVQGIDTQYF. The CDR3 nucleotides read TGCGCCAGCAGCCAAGTTCAGGGCATAGATACGCAGTATTTT.

This clone was detected only a few times. The gene calls are TRBV18 and TRBJ2-1, with TRBD2 matching 12 bases. The CDR3 is made up of 15 amino acids. J was trimmed by 8 bases and V by 3 bases; bases with no gene match: 5. CDR1 is KGHSH and CDR2 is LQKENI in the germline V gene. This chain's CDR3 is CASSPRLAGVYEQFF. CDR3 sequence (DNA): TGTGCCAGCTCACCTAGACTAGCGGGAGTCTATGAGCAGTTCTTC.

The V call is TRBV7-8, the J call TRBJ2-2; D unclear. CDR1 SGHVS and CDR2 FQNEAQ come from the germline V gene. The CDR3 length is 15 residues. Between the trimmed V and J ends, which lost 3 bases and 0 bases, there was a span of 8 bases. The CDR3 nucleotides are TGTGCCAGCAGCTTGCGCCCCGCGAACACCGGGGAGCTGTTTTTT. Translation gives CASSLRPANTGELFF.

The chain combines TRBV9 with TRBJ2-3; TRBD2 aligns across 7 bases. V lost 4 bases, J lost 7 bases, and 12 bases stayed unmatched. Looked up from germline, CDR1 is SGDLS and CDR2 is YYNGEE. The CDR3 extends over 15 amino acids. CDR3 residues: CASSRASGPSYTQYF. DNA of the CDR3: TGTGCCAGCAGCAGGGCTAGCGGTCCCTCCTATACGCAGTATTTT.

This clone came up once. The chain carries TRBV7-2 and TRBJ2-2; TRBD1 might be the D (5 bases). The CDR3 has 15 residues. Trimming stripped 2 bases from V and 6 bases from J, with 13 bases between. Germline V lookup: CDR1 SGHTA, CDR2 FQGNSA. The CDR3, as DNA: TGTGCCAGCAGCTTAAGGACACGGCAACCCGGGGAGCTGTTTTTT. Protein: CASSLRTRQPGELFF. The entire variable domain, with the rest obtained from reference TRBV7-2 and TRBJ2-2, is as follows: GAGVSQSPSNKVTEKGKDVELRCDPISGHTALYWYRQSLGQGLEFLIYFQGNSAPDKSGLPSDRFSAERTGGSVSTLTIQRTQQEDSAVYLCASSLRTRQPGELFFGEGSRLTVL.